This T cell receptor (beta chain) stems from a study of cytomegalovirus exposure and HLA in healthy donors. This clone came up a few times. As yet, its antigen is unknown. PCR employed 60 Vbeta and 13 Jbeta primers. TCRdb's copy holds only in-frame clones and misses some; the assay was immunoSEQ multiplex PCR. Altogether about 210,000 clones are present, 60% to 80% being singletons, with the ten largest covering less than 2%. General observations from the study: Most TCRs appeared rarely, but some public TCRs recurred in many donors.

V shed 1 base and J shed 5 bases, with 9 bases lying between them. This CDR3 spans 15 amino acids. Germline CDR1 SGHAT, CDR2 FQNNGV. The source of this sequence is a male donor in good health and CMV-seronegative. Material: PBMCs. The V call is TRBV11-2, the J call TRBJ1-6; D is ambiguous. CDR3 DNA: TGTGCCAGCAGCTTAGGAGTCCTGGATAATTCACCCCTCCACTTT. It is translated as CASSLGVLDNSPLHF. Full variable domain (remainder filled in from reference TRBV11-2 and TRBJ1-6): EAGVAQSPRYKIIEKRQSVAFWCNPISGHATLYWYQQILGQGPKLLIQFQNNGVVDDSQLPKDRFSAERLKGVDSTLKIQPAKLEDSAVYLCASSLGVLDNSPLHFGNGTRLTVT.